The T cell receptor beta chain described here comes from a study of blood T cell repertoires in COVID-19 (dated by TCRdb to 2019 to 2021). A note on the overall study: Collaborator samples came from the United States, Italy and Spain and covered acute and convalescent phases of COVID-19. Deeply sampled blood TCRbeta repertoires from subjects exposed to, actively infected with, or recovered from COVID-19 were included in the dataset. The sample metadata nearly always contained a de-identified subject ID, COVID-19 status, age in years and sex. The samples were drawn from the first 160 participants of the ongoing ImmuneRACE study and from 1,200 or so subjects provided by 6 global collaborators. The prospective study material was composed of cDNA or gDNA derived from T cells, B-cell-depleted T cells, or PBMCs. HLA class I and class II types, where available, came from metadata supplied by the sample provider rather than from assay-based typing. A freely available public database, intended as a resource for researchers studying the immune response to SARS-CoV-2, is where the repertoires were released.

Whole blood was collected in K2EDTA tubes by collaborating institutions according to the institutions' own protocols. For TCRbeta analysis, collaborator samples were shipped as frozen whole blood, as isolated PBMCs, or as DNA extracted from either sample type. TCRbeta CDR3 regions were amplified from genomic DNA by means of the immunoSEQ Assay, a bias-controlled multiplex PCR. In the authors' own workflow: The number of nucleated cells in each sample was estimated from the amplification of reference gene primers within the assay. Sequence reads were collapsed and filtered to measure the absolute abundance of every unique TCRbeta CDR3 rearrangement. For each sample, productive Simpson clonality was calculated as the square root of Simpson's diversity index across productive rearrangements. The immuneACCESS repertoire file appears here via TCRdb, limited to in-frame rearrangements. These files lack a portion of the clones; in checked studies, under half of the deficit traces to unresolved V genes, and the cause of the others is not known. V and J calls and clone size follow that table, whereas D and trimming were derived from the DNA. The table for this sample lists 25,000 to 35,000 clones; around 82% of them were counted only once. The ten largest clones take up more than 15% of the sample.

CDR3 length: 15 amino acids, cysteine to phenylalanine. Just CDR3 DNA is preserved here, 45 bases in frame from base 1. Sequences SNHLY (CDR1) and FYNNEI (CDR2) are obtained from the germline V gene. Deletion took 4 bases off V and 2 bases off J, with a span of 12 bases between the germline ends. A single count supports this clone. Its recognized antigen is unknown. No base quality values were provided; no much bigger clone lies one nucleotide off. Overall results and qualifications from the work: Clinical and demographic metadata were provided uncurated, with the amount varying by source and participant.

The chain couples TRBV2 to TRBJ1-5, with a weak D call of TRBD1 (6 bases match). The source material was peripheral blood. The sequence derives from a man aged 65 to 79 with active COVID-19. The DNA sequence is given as TGTGCCAGCAGTGTTGGGGGCAGCGGCAATCAGCCCCAGCATTTT. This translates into CASSVGGSGNQPQHF. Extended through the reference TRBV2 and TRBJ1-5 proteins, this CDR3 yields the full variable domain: EPEVTQTPSHQVTQMGQEVILRCVPISNHLYFYWYRQILGQKVEFLVSFYNNEISEKSEIFDDQFSVERPDGSNFTLKIRSTKLEDSAMYFCASSVGGSGNQPQHFGDGTRLSIL.